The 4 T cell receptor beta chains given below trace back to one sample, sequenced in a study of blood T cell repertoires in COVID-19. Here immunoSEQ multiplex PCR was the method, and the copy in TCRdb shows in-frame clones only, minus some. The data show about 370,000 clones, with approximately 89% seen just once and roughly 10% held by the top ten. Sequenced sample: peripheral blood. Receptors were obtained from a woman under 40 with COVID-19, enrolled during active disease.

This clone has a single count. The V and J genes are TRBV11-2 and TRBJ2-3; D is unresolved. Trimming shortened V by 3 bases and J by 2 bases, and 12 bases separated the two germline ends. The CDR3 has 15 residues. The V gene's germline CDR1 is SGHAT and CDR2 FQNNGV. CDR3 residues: CASSFAEPNTDTQYF. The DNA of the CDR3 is TGTGCCAGCAGCTTTGCGGAGCCCAACACAGATACGCAGTATTTT.

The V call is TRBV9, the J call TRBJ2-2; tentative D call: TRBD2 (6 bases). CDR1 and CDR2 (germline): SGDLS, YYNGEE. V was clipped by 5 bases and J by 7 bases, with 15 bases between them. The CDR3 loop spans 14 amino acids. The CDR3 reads CASRGDFSRGELFF. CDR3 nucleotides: TGTGCCAGCAGGGGGGACTTCTCCCGCGGGGAGCTGTTTTTT. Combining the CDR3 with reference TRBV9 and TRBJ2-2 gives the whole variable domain DSGVTQTPKHLITATGQRVTLRCSPRSGDLSVYWYQQSLDQGLQFLIQYYNGEERAKGNILERFSAQQFPDLHSELNLSSLELGDSALYFCASRGDFSRGELFFGEGSRLTVL.

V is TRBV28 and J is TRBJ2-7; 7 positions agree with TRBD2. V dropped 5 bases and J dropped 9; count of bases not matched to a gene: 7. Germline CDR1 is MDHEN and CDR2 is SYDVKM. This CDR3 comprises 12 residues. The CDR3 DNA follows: TGTGCCAGCAGTCCCCTAACTAGCGCGCAGTACTTC. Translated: CASSPLTSAQYF.

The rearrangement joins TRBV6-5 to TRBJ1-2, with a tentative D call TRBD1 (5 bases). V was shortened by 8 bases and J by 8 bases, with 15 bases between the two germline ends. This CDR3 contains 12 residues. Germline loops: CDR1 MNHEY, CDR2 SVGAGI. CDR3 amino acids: CASFRGVLGYTF. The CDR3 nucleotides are TGTGCCAGCTTCCGGGGGGTCTTGGGCTACACCTTC.